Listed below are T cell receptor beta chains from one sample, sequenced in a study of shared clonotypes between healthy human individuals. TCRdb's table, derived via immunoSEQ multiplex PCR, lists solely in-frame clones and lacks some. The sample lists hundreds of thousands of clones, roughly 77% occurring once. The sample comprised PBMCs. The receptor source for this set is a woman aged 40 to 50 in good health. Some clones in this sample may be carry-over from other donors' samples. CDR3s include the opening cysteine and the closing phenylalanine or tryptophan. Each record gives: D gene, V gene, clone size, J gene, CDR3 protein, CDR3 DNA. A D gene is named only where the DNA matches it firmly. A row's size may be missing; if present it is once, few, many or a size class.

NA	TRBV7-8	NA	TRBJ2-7	CASSSPANRGFTYEQYF	TGTGCCAGCAGCTCCCCAGCTAACCGGGGGTTTACCTACGAGCAGTACTTC
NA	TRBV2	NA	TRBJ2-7	CASSDRGEQYF	TGTGCCAGCAGTGATAGGGGCGAGCAGTACTTC
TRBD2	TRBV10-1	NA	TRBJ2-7	CASSPSGRFSEQYF	TGCGCCAGCAGCCCTAGCGGGAGATTTAGCGAGCAGTACTTC
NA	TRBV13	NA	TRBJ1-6	CASSLGPRRDASPLHF	TGTGCCAGCAGCTTAGGCCCCCGCAGGGACGCTTCACCCCTCCACTTT
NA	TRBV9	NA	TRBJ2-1	CASSVRQGPYNEQFF	TGTGCCAGCAGCGTCCGGCAGGGACCCTACAATGAGCAGTTCTTC
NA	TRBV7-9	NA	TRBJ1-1	CATQTRYGTEAFF	TGTGCCACTCAAACCCGTTATGGCACTGAAGCTTTCTTT
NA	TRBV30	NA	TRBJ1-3	CAWNNLGGNTIYF	TGTGCCTGGAACAACCTCGGAGGGAACACCATATATTTT
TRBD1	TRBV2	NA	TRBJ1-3	CASSQDRAGNTIYF	TGTGCCAGCAGTCAGGACAGGGCTGGAAACACCATATATTTT
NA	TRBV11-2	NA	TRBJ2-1	CASSPGGTQYNEQFF	TGTGCCAGCAGCCCCGGCGGGACTCAGTACAATGAGCAGTTCTTC
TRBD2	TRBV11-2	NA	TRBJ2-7	CASSLDRTSGPVEQYF	TGTGCCAGCAGCTTAGACAGGACTAGCGGACCCGTCGAGCAGTACTTC
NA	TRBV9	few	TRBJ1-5	CASSPSGGSNQPQHF	TGTGCCAGCAGCCCTAGTGGGGGTAGCAATCAGCCCCAGCATTTT
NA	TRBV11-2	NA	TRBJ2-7	CASSLGYGEQYF	TGTGCCAGCAGCTTAGGCTATGGGGAGCAGTACTTC
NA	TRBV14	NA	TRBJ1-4	CASSHRTESTTNEKLFF	TGTGCCAGCAGCCACAGAACAGAATCTACAACTAATGAAAAACTGTTTTTT
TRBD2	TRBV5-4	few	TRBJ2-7	CASSKLAGSYEQYF	TGTGCCAGCAGCAAGCTAGCGGGTTCCTACGAGCAGTACTTC
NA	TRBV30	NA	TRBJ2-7	CAHGRGYEQYF	TGTGCCCACGGAAGGGGCTACGAGCAGTACTTC
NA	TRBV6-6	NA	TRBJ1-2	CASSTGDRGYTF	TGTGCCAGCAGCACGGGGGATCGTGGCTACACCTTC
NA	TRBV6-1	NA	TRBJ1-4	CASSEVPPSTNEKLFF	TGTGCCAGCAGTGAAGTTCCGCCGTCAACTAATGAAAAACTGTTTTTT
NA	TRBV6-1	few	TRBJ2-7	CASSPQQVLSYEQYF	TGTGCCAGCAGTCCCCAACAGGTCCTCTCCTACGAGCAGTACTTC
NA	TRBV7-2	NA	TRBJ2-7	CASSKHRLPGPYEQYF	TGTGCCAGCAGCAAGCACAGACTCCCAGGGCCCTACGAGCAGTACTTC
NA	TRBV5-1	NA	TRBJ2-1	CASSPGDYEQFF	TGCGCCAGCAGCCCTGGAGACTATGAGCAGTTCTTC
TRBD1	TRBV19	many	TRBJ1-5	CASSSPPGQGTDQPQHF	TGTGCCAGTAGTAGTCCTCCGGGACAGGGGACGGATCAGCCCCAGCATTTT
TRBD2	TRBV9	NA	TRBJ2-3	CASSVGLAGVTDTQYF	TGTGCCAGCAGCGTAGGCCTAGCGGGAGTCACAGATACGCAGTATTTT
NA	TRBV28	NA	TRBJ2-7	CASRRTSHEQYF	TGTGCCAGCAGACGGACATCCCACGAGCAGTACTTC